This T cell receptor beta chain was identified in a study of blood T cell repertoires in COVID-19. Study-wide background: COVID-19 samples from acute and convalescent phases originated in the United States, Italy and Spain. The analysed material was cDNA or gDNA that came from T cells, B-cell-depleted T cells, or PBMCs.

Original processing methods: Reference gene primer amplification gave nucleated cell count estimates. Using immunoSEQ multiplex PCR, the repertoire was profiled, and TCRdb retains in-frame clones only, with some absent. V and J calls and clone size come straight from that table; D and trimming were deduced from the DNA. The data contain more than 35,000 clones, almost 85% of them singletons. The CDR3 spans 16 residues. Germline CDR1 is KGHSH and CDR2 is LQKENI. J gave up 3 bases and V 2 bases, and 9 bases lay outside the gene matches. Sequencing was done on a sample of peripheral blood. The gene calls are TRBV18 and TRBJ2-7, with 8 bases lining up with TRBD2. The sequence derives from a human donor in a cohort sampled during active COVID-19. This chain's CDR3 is CASSPNLSGSLYEQYF. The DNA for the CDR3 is TGTGCCAGCTCACCAAACTTAAGCGGGAGTCTCTACGAGCAGTACTTC.